The 31 T cell receptor beta chains presented below share a single source sample, sequenced in a study of blood T cells in healthy people across ages. A second PCR of about 7 to 12 cycles used a sample-barcoded 5' primer and a J-beta primer mix. TCRdb itself ran the 5' RACE reads through MiXCR, one entry per CDR3 protein. The data show hundreds of thousands of distinct CDR3 sequences, roughly 21% seen once. The material sequenced was blood. The receptors derive from a man between 65 and 85 years old in good health.

This chain uses TRBV13 with TRBJ2-1; either TRBD1 or TRBD2 may supply D (6 bases each). V was pared by 0 bases and J by 4 bases, with 19 bases between. This CDR3 contains 18 residues. Germline V gene data show CDR1 as PRHDT and CDR2 as FYEKMQ (reference sequence). The CDR3 nucleotides are TGTGCCAGCAGCTTAGGAGGGGGAAGTAGCGGAGCGTACAATGAGCAGTTCTTC. It yields the protein CASSLGGGSSGAYNEQFF. Supplemented by reference TRBV13 and TRBJ2-1, the full variable domain reads AAGVIQSPRHLIKEKRETATLKCYPIPRHDTVYWYQQGPGQDPQFLISFYEKMQSDKGSIPDRFSAQQFSDYHSELNMSSLELGDSALYFCASSLGGGSSGAYNEQFFGPGTRLTVL.

This rearrangement joins TRBV4-3 to TRBJ2-5; 7 positions match TRBD2. The J call is in doubt because the DNA end fits TRBJ2-7 better. The CDR3 is made up of 16 amino acids. The germline V gene has CDR1 LGHNA and CDR2 YSLEER. This CDR3 is CASSQAGAGSSYEQYF. The CDR3, as DNA: TGCGCCAGCAGCCAAGCAGGAGCGGGAAGCTCCTACGAGCAGTACTTC.

This rearrangement joins TRBV6-6 to TRBJ2-3; a possible D gene is TRBD1 (6 bases). V was trimmed by 8 bases and J by 4 bases, leaving 16 bases between them. The germline V gene encodes CDR1 MNHNY and CDR2 SVGAGI (reference sequence). The CDR3 is made up of 14 amino acids. CDR3 residues: CASLTGMGADTQYF. The CDR3 coding sequence is TGTGCCAGCTTAACAGGGATGGGGGCAGATACGCAGTATTTT.

This clonotype was observed a few times. The chain has TRBV12-3 or TRBV12-4 and TRBJ2-7; D is undetermined. V lost 5 bases, J lost 3 bases, and 11 bases lay in between. The CDR3 consists of 13 residues. The chain's CDR3 is CASSENAVYEQYF. In nucleotides, the CDR3 is TGTGCCAGCAGTGAGAACGCCGTCTACGAGCAGTACTTC.

The genes are TRBV10-3 and TRBJ1-6, with TRBD1 matching 7 bases. The junction had 6 bases not matched to a gene; V was cut back by 0 bases and J by 7 bases. This CDR3 contains 16 residues. In germline, CDR1 is ENHRY, CDR2 SYGVKD. The CDR3 reads CAISESVNRGNSPLHF. The CDR3 bases are TGTGCCATCAGTGAGTCGGTAAACAGGGGAAATTCACCCCTCCACTTT.

This clonotype was counted a single time. The genes are TRBV7-8 and TRBJ2-3; 7 bases are shared with TRBD2. Losses at the gene ends were 6 bases for V and 4 bases for J; bases not matched to a gene: 10. The CDR3 extends over 15 amino acids. The germline gives CDR1 SGHVS, CDR2 FQNEAQ. The CDR3 reads CASRQGLAGADTQYF. CDR3 sequence (DNA): TGTGCCAGCAGACAAGGACTGGCGGGAGCAGATACGCAGTATTTT.

The gene calls are TRBV20-1 and TRBJ2-1; TRBD2 aligns across 8 bases. The CDR3 runs 14 residues. CDR1 and CDR2 (germline): DFQATT, SNEGSKA (reference sequence). The junction had 8 bases not matched to a gene; V was cut back by 5 bases and J by 5 bases. In nucleotides, the CDR3 is TGCAGTGCTTCCCGGGAGGGCCGCCACAATGAGCAGTTCTTC. Amino acid sequence: CSASREGRHNEQFF.

There are a few counts of this clonotype. At one end the junction does not follow the germline gene, possibly because of a read error. The V call is TRBV9, the J call TRBJ2-7, with no clear D. Germline assignment: CDR1 SGDLS and CDR2 YYNGEE. CDR3 length: 14 amino acids. CDR3 residues: CASSVSLDSYERYF. In DNA form, the CDR3 reads TGTGCCAGCAGCGTATCACTTGACTCCTACGAGCGGTACTTC.

The chain is built from TRBV24-1 and TRBJ1-1; D is possibly TRBD1 (6 bases). Trimming stripped 5 bases from V and 3 bases from J, with 9 bases between. Germline V gene data show CDR1 as KGHDR and CDR2 as SFDVKD. The CDR3 runs 13 residues. The CDR3 loop reads CATSGTGHTEAFF. Written as DNA, the CDR3 is TGTGCCACCAGTGGTACAGGGCACACTGAAGCTTTCTTT.

The rearrangement uses TRBV4-1 and TRBJ2-5; maybe TRBD2 (6 bases). V lost 1 base and J lost 5, with 20 bases in between. Germline V CDR1 and CDR2: MGHRA, YSYEKL. There are 17 residues in the CDR3. In DNA form, the CDR3 reads TGCGCCAGCAGCCAAGCCCTAGGGACTCCAATCGGGGAGACCCAGTACTTC. Its translation: CASSQALGTPIGETQYF.

This clonotype was observed at least ten times. The rearrangement links TRBV3-1 to TRBJ2-6; unclear D gene. Trimming pared 4 bases from V and 0 bases from J, leaving 4 bases between. CDR3 size: 14 residues. Germline V lookup: CDR1 LGHDT, CDR2 YNNKEL (reference sequence). CDR3 protein: CASSLLSGANVLTF. The CDR3 DNA reads as TGTGCCAGCAGCCTTCTCTCTGGGGCCAACGTCCTGACTTTC.

The CDR3 reads CSAQGGEGSTDTQYF. The CDR3, as DNA: TGCAGTGCCCAGGGGGGGGAGGGAAGCACAGATACGCAGTATTTT. The chain carries TRBV20-1 and TRBJ2-3; D possibly matches TRBD1 or TRBD2 (7 bases each). CDR3 length: 15 residues. V dropped 6 bases and J dropped 0 bases, with 16 bases sitting between them. Germline V lookup: CDR1 DFQATT, CDR2 SNEGSKA (reference sequence).

This clonotype has at least ten counts. V and J are TRBV18 and TRBJ1-6; 8 bases align to TRBD1. V gave up 0 bases and J gave up 7 bases; unmatched junction bases: 5. The CDR3 has 16 amino acids. CDR1 is KGHSH and CDR2 is LQKENI in the germline V gene. CDR3 nucleotides: TGTGCCAGCTCACCACCTTCTAGACAGGGGAATTCACCCCTCCACTTT. Encoded protein: CASSPPSRQGNSPLHF.

J is TRBJ2-3 and V is TRBV25-1, with D unclear. The V gene's germline CDR1 is MGHDK and CDR2 SYGVNS. Trimming cost V 2 bases and J 5 bases, with 8 bases left between them. The CDR3 extends over 13 amino acids. The CDR3 protein is CASSEGSLDTQYF. The CDR3, as DNA: TGTGCCAGCAGTGAAGGCTCCTTAGATACGCAGTATTTT.

The chain combines TRBV6-6 with TRBJ2-1, with a tentative D call TRBD1 (6 bases). Germline V CDR1 and CDR2: MNHNY, SVGAGI (reference sequence). The CDR3 is made up of 13 amino acids. V gave up 0 bases and J gave up 9 bases, with 9 bases separating them. Written as DNA, the CDR3 is TGTGCCAGCAGTTACTCGGGGGCGACTGAGCAGTTCTTC. Translated, it gives CASSYSGATEQFF.

The chain is built from TRBV28 and TRBJ1-1; D gene uncertain. The germline V gene has CDR1 MDHEN and CDR2 SYDVKM. Trimming took 5 bases from V and 1 from J, leaving 8 bases between them. The CDR3 is made up of 13 amino acids. The CDR3 sequence is CASSTFQNTEAFF. DNA of the CDR3: TGTGCCAGCAGTACATTCCAGAACACTGAAGCTTTCTTT.

This clonotype was counted only a few times. V usage is TRBV5-1 and J usage is TRBJ2-5; D gene uncertain. This CDR3 is 15 amino acids long. Germline V gene sequence: CDR1 SGHRS, CDR2 YFSETQ. With 2 bases removed from V and 2 bases from J, the gap between germline ends came to 13 bases. The DNA of the CDR3 is TGCGCCAGCAGCTTTACGCCAGGACCGCAAGAGACCCAGTACTTC. This sequence encodes CASSFTPGPQETQYF.

CDR3 nucleotides: TGCGCCAGCAGCTTGGTGGTCCTTCAAGAGACCCAGTACTTC. As protein: CASSLVVLQETQYF. The chain links TRBV5-1 to TRBJ2-5; no clear D gene. This CDR3 region has 14 residues. In germline, CDR1 is SGHRS, CDR2 YFSETQ. Trimming removed 0 bases from V and 2 bases from J, with 8 bases in between.

This clonotype was counted only a few times. V and J are TRBV9 and TRBJ1-2, with 9 bases fitting TRBD1. The J segment lost 2 bases and the V segment lost 4 bases, leaving 12 bases of the junction unmatched. There are 17 residues in the CDR3. The germline V gene has CDR1 SGDLS and CDR2 YYNGEE. CDR3: CASSKWDRANSNYGYTF. CDR3 bases: TGTGCCAGCAGCAAGTGGGACAGGGCTAATTCAAACTATGGCTACACCTTC.

The chain combines TRBV9 with TRBJ2-3; 8 positions agree with TRBD1. The CDR3 totals 15 residues. The germline V gene has CDR1 SGDLS and CDR2 YYNGEE. V dropped 4 bases and J dropped 6; count of bases not matched to a gene: 10. The CDR3 loop is CASSRLDRGKDTQYF. In DNA, the CDR3 is TGTGCCAGCAGCCGACTCGACAGGGGAAAGGATACGCAGTATTTT.

The chain links TRBV3-1 to TRBJ2-1; 9 positions match TRBD2. The CDR3 length is 16 residues. CDR1 and CDR2 (germline): LGHDT, YNNKEL (reference sequence). The ends lost 0 bases at V and 8 bases at J; junction bases unmatched: 8. CDR3 protein: CASSQERLAEGDEQFF. The CDR3 region has the DNA TGTGCCAGCAGCCAAGAAAGACTAGCGGAGGGCGATGAGCAGTTCTTC.

J is TRBJ2-3 and V is TRBV5-1; no firm D call. V lost 4 bases, J lost 0 bases, and 12 bases lay in between. The CDR3 has 15 amino acids. Germline loops: CDR1 SGHRS, CDR2 YFSETQ. The CDR3 reads CASSALKVSTDTQYF. The CDR3 DNA reads as TGCGCCAGCAGCGCCCTTAAAGTCAGCACAGATACGCAGTATTTT.

This clonotype has at least ten counts. V gene TRBV7-9 combines with J gene TRBJ2-1; D is uncertain. CDR1 is SEHNR, CDR2 FQNEAQ, per germline (reference sequence). The V end was cut by 4 bases, the J end by 0 bases, with 7 bases between. The CDR3 is 14 residues long. CDR3 amino acids: CASSSRSSYNEQFF. The CDR3 nucleotides are TGTGCCAGCAGCTCCCGGAGCTCCTACAATGAGCAGTTCTTC.

This clonotype was detected only a few times. V gene TRBV14 combines with J gene TRBJ2-1, with 9 bases lining up with TRBD2. Germline CDR1 and CDR2: SGHDN and FVKESK. The CDR3 consists of 16 residues. V lost 4 bases, J lost 3 bases, and 7 bases stayed unmatched. The CDR3: CASSPLGLAGYNEQFF. The CDR3 DNA reads TGTGCCAGCAGCCCCCTGGGACTAGCCGGCTACAATGAGCAGTTCTTC.

The table lists this clonotype with a few counts. A read error may account for a junction end that differs from germline. This chain connects TRBV20-1 to TRBJ2-5; D may be TRBD1 or TRBD2 (5 bases each). The V gene's germline CDR1 is DFQATT and CDR2 SNEGSKA (reference sequence). The CDR3 length is 14 residues. The CDR3 sequence is CSASAAGTQETRYF. In DNA, the CDR3 is TGCAGTGCTAGCGCGGCAGGGACGCAAGAGACCCGGTACTTC.

This clonotype was recorded a few times. One junction end does not reproduce the germline sequence, and a read error may be involved. The gene calls are TRBV20-1 and TRBJ2-5; unclear D gene. The germline V gene has CDR1 DFQATT and CDR2 SNEGSKA (reference sequence). This CDR3 region has 12 residues. Here the CDR3 DNA reads TGCGGTGCTAGAGATCGAAAGGAGACCCAGTACTTC. Residues: CGARDRKETQYF.

V and J are TRBV5-5 and TRBJ2-5; 8 nucleotides agree with TRBD2. The J call is in doubt because the DNA end fits TRBJ2-7 better. This CDR3 comprises 16 residues. Germline V CDR1 and CDR2: SGHKS, YYEKEE (reference sequence). CDR3: CASSLGGSGKSYEQYF. CDR3 coding DNA: TGTGCCAGCAGCTTGGGAGGTAGCGGGAAATCCTACGAGCAGTACTTC.

V and J are TRBV2 and TRBJ2-7, with D uncertain. Between the trimmed V and J ends, which lost 4 bases and 0 bases, there was a span of 7 bases. CDR1 and CDR2 from the germline V gene are SNHLY and FYNNEI. CDR3 length: 13 residues. This CDR3 is CASSGRDSYEQYF. The CDR3 coding sequence is TGTGCCAGCAGTGGAAGGGACTCCTACGAGCAGTACTTC.

The chain links TRBV20-1 to TRBJ2-1, with 7 positions matching TRBD2. Germline CDR1 DFQATT, CDR2 SNEGSKA (reference sequence). The V and J ends lost 6 bases and 3 bases, in that order; junction bases with no gene match: 5. The CDR3 loop spans 13 amino acids. Here the CDR3 DNA reads TGCAGTGCCGGGAGCGGGAACTACAATGAGCAGTTCTTC. The encoded protein is CSAGSGNYNEQFF.

V and J are TRBV7-2 and TRBJ2-5; D unclear. The ends were cut back, 5 bases at V and 2 bases at J, with 12 bases in the middle. The CDR3 is made up of 14 amino acids. Germline CDR1 and CDR2: SGHTA and FQGNSA. CDR3 amino acids: CASSIGSPQETQYF. The CDR3 region has the DNA TGTGCCAGCAGCATAGGGTCCCCTCAAGAGACCCAGTACTTC.

This chain joins TRBV5-1 and TRBJ1-4; 9 bases map to TRBD1. This CDR3 is 16 amino acids long. The germline CDR1 and CDR2 sequences are SGHRS and YFSETQ. With 3 bases clipped from V and 0 bases from J, the junction kept 3 bases outside the gene matches. CDR3 protein: CASSWDRVATNEKLFF. The CDR3 DNA reads as TGCGCCAGCAGCTGGGACAGGGTCGCAACTAATGAAAAACTGTTTTTT.